What follows are 29 T cell receptor beta chains derived from one specimen sequenced in a study of vaccination effects on CD4 cells after COVID-19 (dated 2022 in TCRdb). The library relied on the immunoSEQ multiplex PCR assay. TCRdb provides this immuneACCESS table in a form limited to in-frame rearrangements. Some clones are lacking; in checked studies, under half of them reflect an unresolved V gene, and why the rest are absent is not known. Present in this sample are 35,000 to 55,000 clones, 72% of which were seen just once. The top ten clones comprise roughly 9.7% of the sample. The antigens of these receptors remain unknown. After more than 9 days of culture, CD4+ T cells were isolated with the EasySep CD4+ T cell isolation kit. Participants received two doses of either the BNT162b2 or the mRNA-1273 mRNA SARS-CoV-2 vaccine. Source: CD4+ T cells from PBMCs cultured without peptide, taken after COVID-19 vaccination. Source of these receptors: a human donor who received a COVID-19 vaccine.

This chain joins TRBV2 and TRBJ1-5; 7 bases are a match to TRBD1. The CDR3 loop spans 15 amino acids. V lost 6 bases and J lost 5; bases outside the gene matches: 10. Germline V lookup: CDR1 SNHLY, CDR2 FYNNEI. CDR3 sequence reads: CASRQGLGEHQPQHF. CDR3 coding DNA: TGTGCCAGCAGACAGGGGTTAGGGGAACATCAGCCCCAGCATTTT.

This clone was detected a few times. The chain combines TRBV10-2 with TRBJ1-2; no reliable D call. Germline assignment: CDR1 WSHSY and CDR2 SAAADI. The V and J ends lost 2 bases and 4 bases respectively, with 5 bases between them. CDR3 size: 12 residues. The CDR3 nucleotides are TGCGCCAGCAGTGAGACAGCCTATGGCTACACCTTC. As protein: CASSETAYGYTF.

This clone was observed a handful of times. The chain's CDR3 is CASSPQGGNQPQHF. As DNA, the CDR3 is TGTGCCAGCTCACCACAGGGTGGTAATCAGCCCCAGCATTTT. The gene calls are TRBV18 and TRBJ1-5, with no clear D. V shed 1 base and J shed 4 bases, with 8 bases lying between them. There are 14 residues in the CDR3. In germline, CDR1 is KGHSH, CDR2 LQKENI.

This chain uses TRBV2 with TRBJ2-3; D is possibly TRBD2 (5 bases). V lost 0 bases and J 2 bases, leaving 6 bases between the germline ends. The germline V gene has CDR1 SNHLY and CDR2 FYNNEI. This CDR3 comprises 14 residues. The chain's CDR3 is CASSEALATDTQYF. DNA for the CDR3: TGTGCCAGCAGTGAAGCGCTAGCCACAGATACGCAGTATTTT.

The J gene is TRBJ2-1, the V gene TRBV19; 15 bases are a match to TRBD2. Germline lookup yields CDR1 LNHDA and CDR2 SQIVND (reference sequence). The trim removed 5 bases at V and 10 bases at J, leaving 6 bases unmatched. The CDR3 totals 15 residues. CDR3 sequence reads: CASSPRGLAGGEQFF. The CDR3 DNA follows: TGTGCCAGTAGTCCCCGGGGACTAGCGGGAGGAGAGCAGTTCTTC. Full variable domain (remainder filled in from reference TRBV19 and TRBJ2-1): DGGITQSPKYLFRKEGQNVTLSCEQNLNHDAMYWYRQDPGQGLRLIYYSQIVNDFQKGDIAEGYSVSREKKESFPLTVTSAQKNPTAFYLCASSPRGLAGGEQFFGPGTRLTVL.

The chain couples TRBV10-2 to TRBJ2-7; 7 bases align to TRBD1. The CDR3 has 14 residues. Germline trimming cut 6 bases from V and 3 bases from J; bases unmatched to any gene: 8. Germline assignment: CDR1 WSHSY and CDR2 SAAADI. For the CDR3, the DNA is TGCGCCAGCAGGGCCGGGACAGAGAACTACGAGCAGTACTTC. Translated, it gives CASRAGTENYEQYF.

This clone has just one count. The J gene is TRBJ2-1, the V gene TRBV5-1; 9 nucleotides match TRBD2. The germline CDR1 and CDR2 sequences are SGHRS and YFSETQ. This CDR3 contains 16 residues. Trimming cost V 0 bases and J 8 bases; bases outside gene matches: 9. CDR3 in DNA: TGCGCCAGCAGCTTGGACGGAGCTAGCGGGATCGATGAGCAGTTCTTC. Translating it yields CASSLDGASGIDEQFF.

The chain carries TRBV14 and TRBJ2-1; possibly TRBD1 for D (5 bases). The germline CDR1 and CDR2 sequences are SGHDN and FVKESK. V lost 1 base to trimming and J lost 12 bases, with 13 bases between them. The CDR3 contains 13 residues. The CDR3, as DNA: TGTGCCAGCAGCCAAGTTGTAAGGGGCGCGCAGTTCTTC. It codes for CASSQVVRGAQFF.

The rearrangement links TRBV4-1 to TRBJ1-6; TRBD1 is a possible D gene (6 bases). Between the trimmed V and J ends, which lost 1 base and 6 bases, there was a span of 22 bases. CDR3 size: 19 residues. The germline gives CDR1 MGHRA, CDR2 YSYEKL. DNA for the CDR3: TGCGCCAGCAGCCAAGTCAGGGGTGGTTTGGGTTCGGCTAATTCACCCCTCCACTTT. It yields the protein CASSQVRGGLGSANSPLHF.

CDR3 sequence (DNA): TGTGCCAGCAGTTACTCGGCAGGGGACTACGAGCAGTACTTC. Amino acid sequence: CASSYSAGDYEQYF. The chain employs TRBV6-5 and TRBJ2-7; the D gene is possibly TRBD1 (6 bases). V was pared by 0 bases and J by 3 bases, with 9 bases between. Germline assignment: CDR1 MNHEY and CDR2 SVGAGI. This CDR3 has 14 residues.

The chain employs TRBV12-5 and TRBJ2-6; D possibly uses TRBD1 or TRBD2 (5 bases each). Trimming pared 0 bases from V and 0 bases from J, leaving 15 bases between. The CDR3 has 19 amino acids. Germline V gene sequence: CDR1 LGHNT, CDR2 FRNRAP. The CDR3 DNA reads TGTGCTAGTGGTTTGGTACTGGGGCGGACTTTCTCTGGGGCCAACGTCCTGACTTTC. It is translated as CASGLVLGRTFSGANVLTF.

This chain uses TRBV11-2 with TRBJ2-7; D uncertain. Between the trimmed V and J ends, which lost 4 bases and 0 bases, there was a span of 16 bases. In germline, CDR1 is SGHAT, CDR2 FQNNGV. This CDR3 has 16 residues. CDR3 sequence: CASSSLKRLFSYEQYF. The CDR3 DNA sequence: TGTGCCAGCAGCTCACTAAAGAGATTATTCTCCTACGAGCAGTACTTC.

The chain carries TRBV6-4 and TRBJ2-2, with D possibly called TRBD1 or TRBD2 (5 bases each). Trimming pared 4 bases from V and 3 bases from J, leaving 9 bases between. Germline V gives CDR1 MRHNA, CDR2 SNTAGT. The CDR3 extends over 14 amino acids. The CDR3 DNA reads TGTGCCAGCAGTGTAGTGGGGGACACCGGGGAGCTGTTTTTT. This encodes CASSVVGDTGELFF.

The rearrangement links TRBV3-1 (or the pseudogene TRBV3-2) to TRBJ2-3; a possible D gene is TRBD1 (6 bases). CDR1 and CDR2 (germline): LGHDT, YNNKEL (reference sequence). Trimming took off 4 bases at V and 4 bases at J, with 9 bases between the two ends. This CDR3 has 13 residues. CDR3 protein: CASSLRGADTQYF. The CDR3 bases are TGTGCCAGCAGCCTCAGGGGAGCAGATACGCAGTATTTT.

V is TRBV5-4 and J is TRBJ2-1; 11 nucleotides agree with TRBD2. After removal of 0 bases from V and 5 bases from J, the junction contained 4 bases not matched to a gene. The germline V gene encodes CDR1 SGHNT and CDR2 YYREEE (reference sequence). CDR3 size: 16 residues. CDR3: CASSLVRLAGNNEQFF. The CDR3 DNA follows: TGTGCCAGCAGCTTGGTGCGACTAGCGGGAAACAATGAGCAGTTCTTC. The full variable domain, with the rest looked up from reference TRBV5-4 and TRBJ2-1, is ETGVTQSPTHLIKTRGQQVTLRCSSQSGHNTVSWYQQALGQGPQFIFQYYREEENGRGNFPPRFSGLQFPNYSSELNVNALELDDSALYLCASSLVRLAGNNEQFFGPGTRLTVL.

The rearrangement links TRBV19 to TRBJ1-2, with 7 bases identical to TRBD1. The CDR3 length is 14 residues. After removal of 4 bases from V and 3 bases from J, the junction contained 5 bases not matched to a gene. Germline V gene data show CDR1 as LNHDA and CDR2 as SQIVND (reference sequence). For the CDR3, the DNA is TGTGCCAGTAGTACTGGACAGGTTGACTATGGCTACACCTTC. Its protein is CASSTGQVDYGYTF.

This chain joins TRBV7-9 and TRBJ2-3; D unclear. V shed 3 bases and J shed 6 bases, with 10 bases lying between them. Germline V gives CDR1 SEHNR, CDR2 FQNEAQ (reference sequence). The CDR3 spans 13 residues. As DNA, the CDR3 is TGTGCCAGCAGCTTGTGGGCTCAGGATACGCAGTATTTT. This encodes CASSLWAQDTQYF.

This clone was observed a single time. The rearrangement uses TRBV5-5 and TRBJ2-1; 9 bases map to TRBD2. The junction had 14 bases not matched to a gene; V was cut back by 6 bases and J by 7 bases. Germline values: CDR1 SGHKS, CDR2 YYEKEE (reference sequence). This CDR3 has 16 amino acids. The CDR3 reads CASIGTSHSRANEQFF. In DNA, the CDR3 is TGTGCCAGCATCGGGACTAGCCACTCTCGGGCGAATGAGCAGTTCTTC.

The V and J genes are TRBV30 and TRBJ1-5; D is unclear. CDR3 size: 13 residues. The V end was cut by 1 base, the J end by 7 bases, with 11 bases between. CDR1 is GTSNPN and CDR2 is SVGIG in the germline V gene (reference sequence). The CDR3 nucleotides are TGTGCCTGGAGTGGGACCCCCGGCCAGCCCCAGCATTTT. Translated, it gives CAWSGTPGQPQHF.

This sequence joins TRBV6-6 and TRBJ1-2; D is unclear. This CDR3 is built from 10 residues. Trimming removed 8 bases at V and 3 bases at J, with 4 bases between. The germline gives CDR1 MNHNY, CDR2 SVGAGI (reference sequence). CDR3 in amino acids: CASHYYGYTF. DNA for the CDR3: TGTGCCAGCCACTACTATGGCTACACCTTC.

The chain recombines TRBV4-1 with TRBJ1-5, with D possibly being TRBD1 (5 bases). CDR1 MGHRA and CDR2 YSYEKL come from the germline V gene. Trimming took off 1 base at V and 2 bases at J, with 12 bases between the two ends. The CDR3 totals 16 residues. The CDR3 nucleotides are TGCGCCAGCAGCCAAGGGCTCCAGGGTCGCAATCAGCCCCAGCATTTT. Its translation: CASSQGLQGRNQPQHF.

The rearrangement uses TRBV4-1 and TRBJ1-1; D remains unclear. V lost 6 bases to trimming and J lost 0 bases, with 11 bases between them. CDR1 MGHRA and CDR2 YSYEKL come from the germline V gene. The CDR3 has 14 amino acids. CDR3: CASRNRALNTEAFF. CDR3 nucleotides: TGCGCCAGCAGAAACAGAGCATTGAACACTGAAGCTTTCTTT.

The chain carries TRBV12-5 and TRBJ2-7; 8 positions match TRBD2. Losses at the gene ends were 0 bases for V and 3 bases for J; bases not matched to a gene: 7. Germline V gives CDR1 LGHNT, CDR2 FRNRAP. The CDR3 contains 16 residues. For the CDR3, the DNA is TGTGCTAGTGGTTTGGTACTAGCGGTAGGAGGCTACGAGCAGTACTTC. This translates into CASGLVLAVGGYEQYF.

This clone was recorded only once. V gene TRBV19 combines with J gene TRBJ2-7; D might be TRBD1 (5 bases). V lost 9 bases, J lost 2 bases, and 11 bases lay in between. Looked up from germline, CDR1 is LNHDA and CDR2 is SQIVND (reference sequence). The CDR3 contains 12 residues. This chain's CDR3 is CASAGSPYEQYF. The CDR3 DNA reads TGTGCCAGCGCAGGGTCTCCCTACGAGCAGTACTTC.

The chain is built from TRBV2 and TRBJ2-3; 8 positions match TRBD2. The CDR3 is 16 amino acids. Germline CDR1 SNHLY, CDR2 FYNNEI. The V gene end was trimmed by 0 bases and the J gene end by 4 bases; junction bases not matched to a gene: 6. As DNA, the CDR3 is TGTGCCAGCAGTGAAGCCGAGGGACTAGAAGCAGATACGCAGTATTTT. It yields the protein CASSEAEGLEADTQYF.

The rearrangement uses TRBV6-5 and TRBJ1-2, with 7 bases aligning to TRBD1. V trimming: 0 bases; J trimming: 3 bases; junction bases outside the gene matches: 4. The CDR3 length is 15 residues. From germline, CDR1 is MNHEY and CDR2 SVGAGI. As DNA, the CDR3 is TGTGCCAGCAGTTACTCACAGGGGCCCTACTATGGCTACACCTTC. Residues: CASSYSQGPYYGYTF.

The chain recombines TRBV5-1 with TRBJ1-6; D is unclear. CDR1 is SGHRS and CDR2 is YFSETQ in the germline V gene. The V end was cut by 0 bases, the J end by 6 bases, with 10 bases between. The CDR3 runs 15 residues. For the CDR3, the DNA is TGCGCCAGCAGCTTGGACGGGAGCTCTAATTCACCCCTCCACTTT. Translated, it gives CASSLDGSSNSPLHF.

This clone has only one observation. V gene TRBV10-3 combines with J gene TRBJ2-3, with 7 bases aligning to TRBD1. Trimming took 6 bases from V and 2 from J; bases not matched to a gene: 5. This CDR3 is 14 amino acids long. The germline gives CDR1 ENHRY, CDR2 SYGVKD. The DNA of the CDR3 is TGTGCCATCAGACGGACAGGTTCCACAGATACGCAGTATTTT. It yields the protein CAIRRTGSTDTQYF.

This clone was observed a handful of times. This chain connects TRBV6-5 to TRBJ1-5; TRBD1 might be the D (6 bases). CDR1 MNHEY and CDR2 SVGAGI come from the germline V gene. V gave up 8 bases and J gave up 0 bases, with 14 bases separating them. There are 15 residues in the CDR3. CDR3 in DNA: TGTGCCAGCGCCCAGGGACACTATAGCAATCAGCCCCAGCATTTT. Translation gives CASAQGHYSNQPQHF.